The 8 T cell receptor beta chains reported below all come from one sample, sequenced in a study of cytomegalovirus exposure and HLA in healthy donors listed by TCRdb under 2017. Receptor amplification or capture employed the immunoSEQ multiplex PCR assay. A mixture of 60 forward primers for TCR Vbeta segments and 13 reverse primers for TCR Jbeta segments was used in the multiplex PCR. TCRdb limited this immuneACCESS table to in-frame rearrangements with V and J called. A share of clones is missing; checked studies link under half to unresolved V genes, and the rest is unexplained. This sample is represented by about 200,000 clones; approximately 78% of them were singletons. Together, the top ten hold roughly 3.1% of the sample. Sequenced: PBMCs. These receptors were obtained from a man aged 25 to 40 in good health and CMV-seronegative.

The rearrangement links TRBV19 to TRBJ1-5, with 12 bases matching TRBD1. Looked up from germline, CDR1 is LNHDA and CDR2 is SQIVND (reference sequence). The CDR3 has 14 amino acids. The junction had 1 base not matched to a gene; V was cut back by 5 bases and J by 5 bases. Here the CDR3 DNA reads TGTGCCAGTAGTGGGACAGGGGGCGATCAGCCCCAGCATTTT. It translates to CASSGTGGDQPQHF.

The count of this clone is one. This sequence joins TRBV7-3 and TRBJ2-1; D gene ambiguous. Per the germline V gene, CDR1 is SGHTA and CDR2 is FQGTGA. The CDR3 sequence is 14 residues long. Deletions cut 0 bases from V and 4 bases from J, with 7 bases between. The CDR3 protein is CASSLTSEYNEQFF. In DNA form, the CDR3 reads TGTGCCAGCAGCTTAACATCCGAGTACAATGAGCAGTTCTTC.

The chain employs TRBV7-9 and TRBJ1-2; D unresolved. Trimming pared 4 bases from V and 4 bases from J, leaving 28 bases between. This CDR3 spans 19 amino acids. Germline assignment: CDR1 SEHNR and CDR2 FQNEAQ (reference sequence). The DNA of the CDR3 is TGTGCCAGCAGCTCACAGCCATTTGGGTCAGGAATGATCTCCTATGGCTACACCTTC. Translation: CASSSQPFGSGMISYGYTF.

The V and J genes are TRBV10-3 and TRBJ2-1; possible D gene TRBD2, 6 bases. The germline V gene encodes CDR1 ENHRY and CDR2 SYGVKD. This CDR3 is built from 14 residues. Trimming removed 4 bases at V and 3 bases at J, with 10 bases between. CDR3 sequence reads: CAISAGDFYNEQFF. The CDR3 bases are TGTGCCATCAGTGCGGGGGACTTCTACAATGAGCAGTTCTTC.

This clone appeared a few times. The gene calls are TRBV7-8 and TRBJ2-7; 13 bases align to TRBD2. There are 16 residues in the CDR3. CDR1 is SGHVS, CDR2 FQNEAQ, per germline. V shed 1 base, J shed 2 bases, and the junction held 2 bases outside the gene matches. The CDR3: CASSLVLAGGTYEQYF. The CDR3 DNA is TGTGCCAGCAGCTTAGTACTAGCGGGGGGGACCTACGAGCAGTACTTC.

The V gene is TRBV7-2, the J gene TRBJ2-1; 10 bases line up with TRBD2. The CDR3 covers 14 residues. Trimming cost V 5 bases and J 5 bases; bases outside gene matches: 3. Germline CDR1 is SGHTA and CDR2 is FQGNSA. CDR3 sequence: CASSLSGGDNEQFF. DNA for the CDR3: TGTGCCAGCAGCCTCAGCGGGGGGGACAATGAGCAGTTCTTC.

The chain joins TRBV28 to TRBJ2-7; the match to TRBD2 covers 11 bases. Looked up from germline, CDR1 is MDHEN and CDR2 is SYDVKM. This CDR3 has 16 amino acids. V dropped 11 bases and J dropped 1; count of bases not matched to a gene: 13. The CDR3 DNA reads TGTGCCGTCGAAAAAGTTAGCGGGGGGGTATCCTACGAGCAGTACTTC. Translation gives CAVEKVSGGVSYEQYF. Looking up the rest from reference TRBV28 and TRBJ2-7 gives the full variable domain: DVKVTQSSRYLVKRTGEKVFLECVQDMDHENMFWYRQDPGLGLRLIYFSYDVKMKEKGDIPEGYSVSREKKERFSLILESASTNQTSMYLCAVEKVSGGVSYEQYFGPGTRLTVT.

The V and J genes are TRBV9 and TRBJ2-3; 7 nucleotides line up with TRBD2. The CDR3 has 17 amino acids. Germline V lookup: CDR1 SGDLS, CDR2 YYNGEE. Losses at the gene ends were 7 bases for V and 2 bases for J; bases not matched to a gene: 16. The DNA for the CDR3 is TGTGCCAGCTCCGCGAGTCGGGAGCGGGGCCTCACAGATACGCAGTATTTT. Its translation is CASSASRERGLTDTQYF.